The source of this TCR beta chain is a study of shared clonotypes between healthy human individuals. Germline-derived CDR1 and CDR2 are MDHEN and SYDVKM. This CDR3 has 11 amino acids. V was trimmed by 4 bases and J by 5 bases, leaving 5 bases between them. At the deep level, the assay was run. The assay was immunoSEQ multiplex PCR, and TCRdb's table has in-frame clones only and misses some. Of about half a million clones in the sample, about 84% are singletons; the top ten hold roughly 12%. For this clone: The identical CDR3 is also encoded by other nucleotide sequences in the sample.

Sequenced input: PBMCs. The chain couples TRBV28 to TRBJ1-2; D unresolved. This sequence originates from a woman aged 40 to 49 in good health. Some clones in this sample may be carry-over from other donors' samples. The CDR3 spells CASSSSYGYTF. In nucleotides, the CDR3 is TGTGCCAGCAGTTCCTCATATGGCTACACCTTC.